This T cell receptor (beta chain) was retrieved from a study of T cell repertoires in ileal Crohn's disease. Time point here: neoterminal ileum biopsy at postoperative endoscopy, about 6 months after surgery. The assay was immunoSEQ multiplex PCR, and TCRdb's table has in-frame clones only and misses some. This table has tens of thousands of clones, 70% to 90% appearing once. The sequence came from an adult with Crohn's disease. The sample taken for sequencing was ileal tissue.

CDR3 DNA sequence: TGTGCCAGCAGTTATGGGGCGGGGAACCATTCACCCCTCCACTTT. Translation: CASSYGAGNHSPLHF. The chain has TRBV6-6 and TRBJ1-6; D may be TRBD1 (5 bases). The V end lost 3 bases, the J end lost 8 bases, and 14 bases lay between the germline ends. CDR3 size: 15 residues. CDR1 is MNHNY, CDR2 SVGAGI, per germline (reference sequence).